Below, 11 T cell receptor beta chains from the same sample are listed, as sequenced in a study of blood T cell repertoires in COVID-19. The data were produced by immunoSEQ multiplex PCR, yet TCRdb's version contains in-frame clones alone and is incomplete. The sample records about 160,000 clones, 85% being singletons. Source material: peripheral blood. The receptors shown here come from a human donor with acute or convalescent COVID-19. The donor label of this sample is uncertain.

The chain carries TRBV30 and TRBJ1-1; perhaps TRBD1 as D (6 bases). Germline V gene sequence: CDR1 GTSNPN, CDR2 SVGIG (reference sequence). V gave up 3 bases and J gave up 6 bases, with 14 bases separating them. The CDR3 spans 13 residues. Here the CDR3 reads CAWREGGEAEAFF. The CDR3 DNA is TGTGCCTGGAGGGAGGGGGGGGAGGCTGAAGCTTTCTTT.

V gene TRBV5-6 combines with J gene TRBJ2-7; 10 bases agree with TRBD1. The CDR3 has 15 amino acids. V shed 4 bases, J shed 4 bases, and the junction held 8 bases outside the gene matches. CDR1 is SGHDT and CDR2 is YYEEEE in the germline V gene. CDR3 region: CASSLGTGVGYEQYF. The CDR3, as DNA: TGTGCCAGCAGCCTAGGGACAGGGGTTGGTTACGAGCAGTACTTC.

About this clone itself: An end of the junction differs from the germline gene, which may be a read error. The chain links TRBV28 to TRBJ1-6; D gene uncertain. Germline CDR1 reads MDHEN; CDR2 reads SYDVKM. The CDR3 sequence is 15 residues long. The CDR3 coding sequence is TGTGCCGGCAGCCGATCTGACACCTATAATTCACCCCTCCACTTT. Protein: CAGSRSDTYNSPLHF.

The V and J genes are TRBV30 and TRBJ1-1; no definite D call. CDR3 length: 16 residues. Germline V lookup: CDR1 GTSNPN, CDR2 SVGIG (reference sequence). Trimming cost V 0 bases and J 7 bases, with 21 bases left between them. This chain's CDR3 is CAWSVSRTFRHDEAFF. The CDR3 nucleotides are TGTGCCTGGAGTGTATCCAGGACTTTCCGGCACGATGAAGCTTTCTTT. The variable domain in full, completed from reference TRBV30 and TRBJ1-1, reads SQTIHQWPATLVQPVGSPLSLECTVEGTSNPNLYWYRQAAGRGLQLLFYSVGIGQISSEVPQNLSASRPQDRQFILSSKKLLLSDSGFYLCAWSVSRTFRHDEAFFGQGTRLTVV.

The rearrangement joins TRBV5-1 to TRBJ2-1; possibly TRBD1 for D (6 bases). This CDR3 is built from 15 residues. Trimming took 4 bases from V and 4 from J, leaving 15 bases between them. Germline CDR1 reads SGHRS; CDR2 reads YFSETQ. CDR3 sequence: CASSLGQQKYNEQFF. In DNA form, the CDR3 reads TGCGCCAGCAGCCTAGGACAGCAAAAGTACAATGAGCAGTTCTTC. Full variable domain (missing parts from reference TRBV5-1 and TRBJ2-1): KAGVTQTPRYLIKTRGQQVTLSCSPISGHRSVSWYQQTPGQGLQFLFEYFSETQRNKGNFPGRFSGRQFSNSRSEMNVSTLELGDSALYLCASSLGQQKYNEQFFGPGTRLTVL.

The rearrangement links TRBV5-7 to TRBJ1-1, with a possible D match to TRBD1 (6 bases). TRBV5-7 is sorted into the ORF group, with uncertain function. There are 11 residues in the CDR3. V lost 3 bases and J 8 bases, leaving 8 bases between the germline ends. The CDR3 here is CASSWTAEAFF. The CDR3 DNA reads as TGTGCCAGCAGCTGGACAGCCGAAGCTTTCTTT.

A few counts support this clone. The V and J genes are TRBV29-1 and TRBJ1-6, with TRBD1 matching over 7 bases. The CDR3 spans 13 residues. The germline V gene has CDR1 SQVTM and CDR2 ANQGSEA. V lost 4 bases to trimming and J lost 10 bases; unmatched junction nucleotides: 7. The CDR3 nucleotides read TGCAGCGTTGTAGGTAGGGGGCCCTCACCCCTCCACTTT. It encodes CSVVGRGPSPLHF.

This chain connects TRBV7-8 to TRBJ1-1; D is possibly TRBD1 (5 bases). Trimming stripped 7 bases from V and 7 bases from J, with 13 bases between. The germline V gene encodes CDR1 SGHVS and CDR2 FQNEAQ. The CDR3 loop spans 12 amino acids. This CDR3 is CASTPAGGEAFF. For the CDR3, the DNA is TGTGCCAGCACCCCAGCGGGGGGTGAAGCTTTCTTT.

This rearrangement joins TRBV6-4 to TRBJ1-1; D is possibly TRBD1 (6 bases). The germline CDR1 and CDR2 sequences are MRHNA and SNTAGT. The CDR3 runs 16 residues. V lost 0 bases, J lost 10 bases, and 21 bases lay in between. The CDR3 loop is CASSDSFGKGGGRAFF. In nucleotides, the CDR3 is TGTGCCAGCAGTGACTCCTTCGGGAAGGGAGGGGGTAGAGCTTTCTTT.

This chain uses TRBV5-1 with TRBJ2-7; 10 bases agree with TRBD2. The CDR3 consists of 16 residues. After removal of 4 bases from V and 0 bases from J, the junction contained 7 bases not matched to a gene. Germline loops: CDR1 SGHRS, CDR2 YFSETQ. The CDR3 DNA is TGCGCCAGCAGCACTCTCCAGCGGGGGGGCTCCTACGAGCAGTACTTC. Its translation is CASSTLQRGGSYEQYF.

A single count supports this clone. The chain recombines TRBV18 with TRBJ1-6; 7 bases align to TRBD1. The germline gives CDR1 KGHSH, CDR2 LQKENI. The ends lost 2 bases at V and 9 bases at J; junction bases unmatched: 7. The CDR3 covers 15 residues. For the CDR3, the DNA is TGTGCCAGCTCACCATCAGGAGGGGGCGGTTCACCCCTCCACTTT. The encoded protein is CASSPSGGGGSPLHF.